This T cell receptor beta chain emerged from a study of early T cells in non-severe SARS-CoV-2 infection. Whole-study context: Chains stayed unpaired after sequencing of bulk RNA from unsorted whole blood. Study-wide points: In VDJdb matching, anti-spike CD8 responses were favored while private and CD4 specificities went missing.

CDR3 length: 14 amino acids. V was pared by 3 bases and J by 4 bases, with 12 bases between. Germline V gene sequence: CDR1 MGHDK, CDR2 SYGVNS. Each single cDNA molecule received a unique molecular identifier. TCRdb re-called the 5' RACE reads with MiXCR, one entry per CDR3 protein. This sample has approximately 110,000 distinct CDR3 sequences, with about 15% found just once. As to this clonotype: Its antigen is not known.

The sample consisted of whole blood. The source is an adult who was a healthcare worker with PCR-confirmed SARS-CoV-2 infection or an uninfected control (not recorded which). V and J are TRBV25-1 and TRBJ1-2; weak D call: TRBD1 (5 bases). CDR3 sequence reads: CASSEDGRGYGYTF. The CDR3 DNA sequence: TGTGCCAGCAGTGAGGACGGAAGGGGCTATGGCTACACCTTC.